The rows below give T cell receptor beta chains drawn from one sample of a study of OX40 agonist ivuxolimab in advanced cancers. Sequencing was performed with immunoSEQ multiplex PCR; in TCRdb, only in-frame clones are kept and a portion is missing. The sample carries some 76,000 clones, around nine tenths recorded once. The sequencing used CD4+ or CD8+ T cells sorted from blood, collected in a trial of the OX40 agonist ivuxolimab. Source of these receptors: an adult with an advanced solid tumor such as melanoma, head and neck, liver or kidney cancer. The CDR3 runs from the conserved cysteine through the conserved F or W. D genes are given only for firm matches. The listing skips clone size in some rows; elsewhere it reads once, few, many or a size class.

j_call: TRBJ1-1; d_call: TRBD1; v_call: TRBV27; clone_size: .; cdr3_length: 18; cdr3_nt: TGTGCCAGCAGTCCTTCCGGGACAGGGGGCTTACTGAGCACTGAAGCTTTCTTT; cdr3_aa: CASSPSGTGGLLSTEAFF
j_call: TRBJ2-1; d_call: TRBD1; v_call: TRBV7-9; clone_size: .; cdr3_length: 16; cdr3_nt: TGTGCCAGCAGCCTGAGCCCAGGGACAGCCGACAATGAGCAGTTCTTC; cdr3_aa: CASSLSPGTADNEQFF
j_call: TRBJ2-7; d_call: .; v_call: TRBV7-2; clone_size: .; cdr3_length: 14; cdr3_nt: TGTGCCAGCAGCGTCATTGACAGTACCTACGAGCAGTACTTC; cdr3_aa: CASSVIDSTYEQYF
j_call: TRBJ1-2; d_call: .; v_call: TRBV29-1; clone_size: .; cdr3_length: 14; cdr3_nt: TGCAGCGTTGAAGGTAGCACAGGGTGGTATGGCTACACCTTC; cdr3_aa: CSVEGSTGWYGYTF
j_call: TRBJ1-1; d_call: TRBD1; v_call: TRBV9; clone_size: .; cdr3_length: 12; cdr3_nt: TGTGCCAGCTCAACAGGGGGCACTGAAGCTTTCTTT; cdr3_aa: CASSTGGTEAFF
j_call: TRBJ2-1; d_call: .; v_call: TRBV5-4; clone_size: .; cdr3_length: 15; cdr3_nt: TGTGCCAGCAGCTTGGCCCCAAGCTCCTACAATGAGCAGTTCTTC; cdr3_aa: CASSLAPSSYNEQFF
j_call: TRBJ2-1; d_call: TRBD2; v_call: TRBV6-1; clone_size: .; cdr3_length: 16; cdr3_nt: TGTGCCAGCAGTGTTAATAGCGGGGGACCCTACAATGAGCAGTTCTTC; cdr3_aa: CASSVNSGGPYNEQFF
j_call: TRBJ2-7; d_call: TRBD1; v_call: TRBV10-1; clone_size: .; cdr3_length: 13; cdr3_nt: TGCGCCGCGTCACAGGGGGCGATAGACGAGCAGTACTTC; cdr3_aa: CAASQGAIDEQYF
j_call: TRBJ1-2; d_call: .; v_call: TRBV4-3; clone_size: .; cdr3_length: 16; cdr3_nt: TGCGCCAGCAGCCAAGATACGGGGGGCTGGATCTATGGCTACACCTTC; cdr3_aa: CASSQDTGGWIYGYTF
j_call: TRBJ2-7; d_call: .; v_call: TRBV4-3; clone_size: .; cdr3_length: 14; cdr3_nt: TGCGCCAGCAGCCAGGGGGTTCCGGCGGGAGAGCAGTACTTC; cdr3_aa: CASSQGVPAGEQYF
j_call: TRBJ2-7; d_call: TRBD2; v_call: TRBV5-8; clone_size: once; cdr3_length: 12; cdr3_nt: TGTGCCAGCGGGGGGGGAGCGTACGAGCAGTACTTC; cdr3_aa: CASGGGAYEQYF
j_call: TRBJ2-2; d_call: TRBD1; v_call: TRBV13; clone_size: .; cdr3_length: 16; cdr3_nt: TGTGCCAGCAGCCTAGGGACAGGGGGCATTATCGGGGAGCTGTTTTTT; cdr3_aa: CASSLGTGGIIGELFF
j_call: TRBJ2-7; d_call: TRBD1; v_call: TRBV6-5; clone_size: .; cdr3_length: 14; cdr3_nt: TGTGCCAGCAGTACCGGGACAGGGGGCTACGAGCAGTACTTC; cdr3_aa: CASSTGTGGYEQYF
j_call: TRBJ2-2; d_call: TRBD1; v_call: TRBV2; clone_size: .; cdr3_length: 19; cdr3_nt: TGTGCCAGCAGTGCGCGCGGGACAGGGCTACCGCCGGGCACCGGGGAGCTGTTTTTT; cdr3_aa: CASSARGTGLPPGTGELFF
j_call: TRBJ2-5; d_call: .; v_call: TRBV5-1; clone_size: .; cdr3_length: 14; cdr3_nt: TGCGCCAGCAGCTCGGGGGGCAATAAAGAGACCCAGTACTTC; cdr3_aa: CASSSGGNKETQYF
j_call: TRBJ1-5; d_call: .; v_call: TRBV19; clone_size: .; cdr3_length: 13; cdr3_nt: TGTGCCAGTAGCACCCAAGGGGTAGAGTCCCAGCATTTT; cdr3_aa: CASSTQGVESQHF
j_call: TRBJ2-1; d_call: TRBD2; v_call: TRBV10-3; clone_size: .; cdr3_length: 14; cdr3_nt: TGTGCCATGGGCCGGGGGGGCCCATACAATGAGCAGTTCTTC; cdr3_aa: CAMGRGGPYNEQFF
j_call: TRBJ2-1; d_call: .; v_call: TRBV19; clone_size: .; cdr3_length: 15; cdr3_nt: TGTGCCAGTAGTATAACGGGGGTTGACTACAATGAGCAGTTCTTC; cdr3_aa: CASSITGVDYNEQFF
j_call: TRBJ2-4; d_call: .; v_call: TRBV7-6; clone_size: .; cdr3_length: 16; cdr3_nt: TGTGCCAGCAGCCCCGGAGGAGAGGGATCCAAAAACATTCAGTACTTC; cdr3_aa: CASSPGGEGSKNIQYF
j_call: TRBJ2-5; d_call: TRBD1; v_call: TRBV7-9; clone_size: .; cdr3_length: 17; cdr3_nt: TGTGCCAGCGGACCCTACCGTGACAGGGAGAACCAAGAGACCCAGTACTTC; cdr3_aa: CASGPYRDRENQETQYF
j_call: TRBJ2-7; d_call: .; v_call: TRBV7-9; clone_size: once; cdr3_length: 14; cdr3_nt: TGTGCCAGCAGGTCTACGGGGGTTCACTACGAGCAGTACTTC; cdr3_aa: CASRSTGVHYEQYF
j_call: TRBJ2-2; d_call: .; v_call: TRBV7-9; clone_size: .; cdr3_length: 14; cdr3_nt: TGTGCCAGCAGCTTTCTCAGGGACACCGGGGAGCTGTTTTTT; cdr3_aa: CASSFLRDTGELFF
j_call: TRBJ2-5; d_call: TRBD2; v_call: TRBV2; clone_size: .; cdr3_length: 16; cdr3_nt: TGTGCCAGCAACTCCCCCGGGAGGGGGGCCCAAGAGACCCAGTACTTC; cdr3_aa: CASNSPGRGAQETQYF
j_call: TRBJ2-3; d_call: TRBD2; v_call: TRBV4-1; clone_size: .; cdr3_length: 16; cdr3_nt: TGCGCCAGCAGCCTCCTAGCGGGGGGGCCGTTAGATACGCAGTATTTT; cdr3_aa: CASSLLAGGPLDTQYF
j_call: TRBJ2-7; d_call: TRBD1; v_call: TRBV5-4; clone_size: .; cdr3_length: 15; cdr3_nt: TGTGCCAGCAGCCAAGACAGGGGAACTGCCTACGAGCAGTACTTC; cdr3_aa: CASSQDRGTAYEQYF
j_call: TRBJ1-6; d_call: .; v_call: TRBV11-2; clone_size: .; cdr3_length: 14; cdr3_nt: TGTGCCAGCAGCGTGGGGGGGGTTAATTCACCCCTCCACTTT; cdr3_aa: CASSVGGVNSPLHF
j_call: TRBJ1-1; d_call: TRBD1; v_call: TRBV30; clone_size: .; cdr3_length: 14; cdr3_nt: TGTGCCTGGAGGCAGGGGGCTGTTAACACTGAAGCTTTCTTT; cdr3_aa: CAWRQGAVNTEAFF